What follows are 26 T cell receptor beta chains derived from one specimen sequenced in a study of shared clonotypes between healthy human individuals. Method: immunoSEQ multiplex PCR; TCRdb's copy keeps in-frame clones and lacks some. The data hold about 360,000 clones, with 70% to 75% observed a single time. The material sequenced was memory CD4+ T cells sorted from blood. Subset: CD45RA-negative fraction. Receptor source: a young man in good health.

J is TRBJ1-1 and V is TRBV27, with D perhaps TRBD1 (5 bases). CDR3 length equals 15 residues. Germline-derived CDR1 and CDR2 are MNHEY and SMNVEV (reference sequence). V shed 1 base and J shed 1 base, with 10 bases lying between them. CDR3 DNA: TGTGCCAGCAGTTTATTCCCAGGGACGAACACTGAAGCTTTCTTT. It translates to CASSLFPGTNTEAFF.

V gene TRBV28 combines with J gene TRBJ2-5, with 10 bases that match TRBD2. This CDR3 region has 19 residues. The ends lost 4 bases at V and 0 bases at J; junction bases unmatched: 14. The germline CDR1 and CDR2 sequences are MDHEN and SYDVKM. CDR3 region: CASSSLSNSGRQYQETQYF. CDR3 sequence (DNA): TGTGCCAGCAGTTCGCTATCAAATAGCGGGAGGCAGTACCAAGAGACCCAGTACTTC.

The chain uses TRBV2 and TRBJ1-1; 11 bases are shared with TRBD1. Trimming at V came to 4 bases and at J to 10 bases, leaving 5 bases not matched to a gene. In germline, CDR1 is SNHLY, CDR2 FYNNEI. This CDR3 is built from 13 residues. The CDR3 protein is CASSADRGLVAFF. Written as DNA, the CDR3 is TGTGCCAGCAGTGCGGACAGGGGGCTTGTAGCTTTCTTT.

This clone was seen repeatedly, ten times or more. The chain links TRBV6-5 to TRBJ2-3, with a tentative D call TRBD1 (6 bases). Per the germline V gene, CDR1 is MNHEY and CDR2 is SVGAGI. V lost 4 bases, J lost 6 bases, and 17 bases lay in between. The CDR3 extends over 15 amino acids. CDR3: CASSFRGQLKDTQYF. Written as DNA, the CDR3 is TGTGCCAGCAGTTTCAGGGGCCAGCTTAAGGATACGCAGTATTTT.

J is TRBJ2-7 and V is TRBV5-4, with 8 bases that match TRBD2. V dropped 4 bases and J dropped 2; count of bases not matched to a gene: 5. This CDR3 contains 14 residues. The V gene's germline CDR1 is SGHNT and CDR2 YYREEE (reference sequence). CDR3 protein: CASSHPGGPYEQYF. For the CDR3, the DNA is TGTGCCAGCAGCCATCCGGGAGGGCCCTACGAGCAGTACTTC.

This rearrangement joins TRBV5-1 to TRBJ1-4; the match to TRBD1 covers 9 bases. This CDR3 has 17 amino acids. V trimming: 0 bases; J trimming: 3 bases; junction bases outside the gene matches: 6. Germline assignment: CDR1 SGHRS and CDR2 YFSETQ. For the CDR3, the DNA is TGCGCCAGCAGCTTGGCTGGGACAGGGCCTGCTAATGAAAAACTGTTTTTT. Protein: CASSLAGTGPANEKLFF.

This rearrangement joins TRBV4-2 to TRBJ2-7, with TRBD2 matching 8 bases. CDR1 is LGHNA and CDR2 is YNFKEQ in the germline V gene. After removal of 4 bases from V and 1 base from J, the junction contained 12 bases not matched to a gene. The CDR3 runs to 17 residues. CDR3 region: CASSLQALAGGSYEQYF. The CDR3 DNA is TGTGCCAGCAGCCTCCAAGCCCTGGCGGGAGGTTCCTACGAGCAGTACTTC.

This clone was seen a single time. The chain carries TRBV27 and TRBJ1-2, with no clear D. The germline V gene has CDR1 MNHEY and CDR2 SMNVEV (reference sequence). The length of the CDR3 is 14 residues. V dropped 0 bases and J dropped 6 bases, with 11 bases sitting between them. As DNA, the CDR3 is TGTGCCAGCAGTTTATCTTTTTCCAGGAATGGCTACACCTTC. Translation gives CASSLSFSRNGYTF.

J is TRBJ1-5 and V is TRBV28; perhaps TRBD1 as D (6 bases). This CDR3 spans 14 amino acids. The germline V gene encodes CDR1 MDHEN and CDR2 SYDVKM. Deletions cut 3 bases from V and 3 bases from J, with 9 bases between. This chain's CDR3 is CASSFTGLNQPQHF. CDR3 nucleotide sequence: TGTGCCAGCAGTTTTACAGGGCTCAATCAGCCCCAGCATTTT.

The chain links TRBV5-1 to TRBJ2-3, with D hard to call. Germline V gives CDR1 SGHRS, CDR2 YFSETQ. V dropped 4 bases and J dropped 0 bases, with 12 bases sitting between them. This CDR3 is 15 amino acids long. The CDR3 DNA sequence: TGCGCCAGCAGCCTCGACGGATACAGCACAGATACGCAGTATTTT. It specifies CASSLDGYSTDTQYF.

The chain couples TRBV5-1 to TRBJ1-2; D gene ambiguous. V shed 2 bases and J shed 4 bases, with 18 bases lying between them. Per germline, CDR1 SGHRS and CDR2 YFSETQ. The CDR3 is 16 amino acids. CDR3 nucleotides: TGCGCCAGCAGCTTTCCCGGGCAGGAGAGCGTCTATGGCTACACCTTC. Translating it yields CASSFPGQESVYGYTF.

The V and J genes are TRBV19 and TRBJ1-5; the D gene is possibly TRBD1 (5 bases). V lost 1 base, J lost 0 bases, and 13 bases lay in between. CDR1 and CDR2 (germline): LNHDA, SQIVND (reference sequence). This CDR3 is 17 amino acids long. CDR3 region: CASSIVVYRISNQPQHF. As DNA, the CDR3 is TGTGCCAGTAGTATAGTAGTTTACAGGATTAGCAATCAGCCCCAGCATTTT. The whole variable domain, filled in from reference TRBV19 and TRBJ1-5, reads DGGITQSPKYLFRKEGQNVTLSCEQNLNHDAMYWYRQDPGQGLRLIYYSQIVNDFQKGDIAEGYSVSREKKESFPLTVTSAQKNPTAFYLCASSIVVYRISNQPQHFGDGTRLSIL.

This chain links TRBV7-9 with TRBJ1-1, with no clear D. V was trimmed by 1 base and J by 2 bases, leaving 11 bases between them. There are 15 residues in the CDR3. CDR1 and CDR2 (germline): SEHNR, FQNEAQ (reference sequence). The CDR3 nucleotides read TGTGCCAGCAGCTTAGAGGAGATTAGAAACACTGAAGCTTTCTTT. This gives the protein CASSLEEIRNTEAFF.

The chain is built from TRBV5-4 and TRBJ1-2; no clear D. Germline CDR1 and CDR2: SGHNT and YYREEE (reference sequence). V was trimmed by 10 bases and J by 0 bases, leaving 10 bases between them. This CDR3 comprises 12 residues. The CDR3 bases are TGTGCCTCGGTCGCTCCTAACTATGGCTACACCTTC. It specifies CASVAPNYGYTF.

The gene calls are TRBV14 and TRBJ2-3, with TRBD2 identical over 10 bases. V lost 4 bases and J lost 7; bases outside the gene matches: 11. The CDR3 runs to 16 residues. The germline V gene encodes CDR1 SGHDN and CDR2 FVKESK. The CDR3 is CASSRPGAGGRYTQYF. DNA of the CDR3: TGTGCCAGCAGCCGCCCTGGAGCGGGAGGGCGGTATACGCAGTATTTT.

The chain carries TRBV7-3 and TRBJ2-5; possibly TRBD1 for D (5 bases). The CDR3 totals 15 residues. The germline V gene encodes CDR1 SGHTA and CDR2 FQGTGA. V dropped 1 base and J dropped 5 bases, with 14 bases sitting between them. CDR3 sequence reads: CASSLSSRGKETQYF. Written as DNA, the CDR3 is TGTGCCAGCAGCTTAAGTTCTAGGGGAAAGGAGACCCAGTACTTC.

J is TRBJ2-5 and V is TRBV5-1; no definite D call. Germline values: CDR1 SGHRS, CDR2 YFSETQ. Trimming left V 4 bases short and J 0 bases short, with 10 bases between. The CDR3 contains 14 residues. The CDR3 loop is CASSERTYQETQYF. CDR3 coding DNA: TGCGCCAGCAGCGAACGGACCTACCAAGAGACCCAGTACTTC. The whole variable domain, remainder taken from reference TRBV5-1 and TRBJ2-5, is KAGVTQTPRYLIKTRGQQVTLSCSPISGHRSVSWYQQTPGQGLQFLFEYFSETQRNKGNFPGRFSGRQFSNSRSEMNVSTLELGDSALYLCASSERTYQETQYFGPGTRLLVL.

The chain has TRBV11-3 and TRBJ1-2; D ambiguous. V lost 1 base to trimming and J lost 3 bases, with 12 bases between them. This CDR3 region has 15 residues. The germline V gene encodes CDR1 SGHNT and CDR2 YENEEA. DNA for the CDR3: TGTGCCAGCAGCTTAGGTCCCCCTGGATACTATGGCTACACCTTC. Translating it yields CASSLGPPGYYGYTF.

This chain links TRBV18 with TRBJ1-2; 8 nucleotides line up with TRBD1. Unmatched junction bases numbered 2, after V lost 5 bases and J lost 3 bases. The CDR3 is 13 residues long. Germline CDR1 KGHSH, CDR2 LQKENI. The CDR3 bases are TGTGCCAGCTCAAGGGGACAGGACTATGGCTACACCTTC. The encoded protein is CASSRGQDYGYTF. The full variable domain, rest sourced from reference TRBV18 and TRBJ1-2, is NAGVMQNPRHLVRRRGQEARLRCSPMKGHSHVYWYRQLPEEGLKFMVYLQKENIIDESGMPKERFSAEFPKEGPSILRIQQVVRGDSAAYFCASSRGQDYGYTFGSGTRLTVV.

This clone was counted once. V and J are TRBV28 and TRBJ2-1; the match to TRBD2 covers 7 bases. The CDR3 consists of 15 residues. The junction had 7 bases not matched to a gene; V was cut back by 4 bases and J by 4 bases. Germline V gives CDR1 MDHEN, CDR2 SYDVKM. The CDR3 is CASSSSGKGYNEQFF. CDR3 DNA sequence: TGTGCCAGCAGTTCTAGCGGAAAGGGTTACAATGAGCAGTTCTTC.

V gene TRBV10-3 combines with J gene TRBJ2-7; D gene ambiguous. This CDR3 has 12 amino acids. From germline, CDR1 is ENHRY and CDR2 SYGVKD. The V gene lost 0 bases and the J gene lost 3 bases, with 3 bases spanning the gap. This chain's CDR3 is CAISESSYEQYF. As DNA, the CDR3 is TGTGCCATCAGTGAGTCTAGCTACGAGCAGTACTTC.

The chain links TRBV2 to TRBJ2-1; tentatively, D is TRBD2 (6 bases). CDR3 size: 17 residues. V lost 2 bases and J 0 bases, leaving 14 bases between the germline ends. The germline CDR1 and CDR2 sequences are SNHLY and FYNNEI. Here the CDR3 reads CASSEYYSGVSYNEQFF. CDR3 DNA sequence: TGTGCCAGCAGTGAATACTACTCGGGAGTCTCCTACAATGAGCAGTTCTTC.

The V call is TRBV29-1, the J call TRBJ2-5, with a tentative D call TRBD2 (6 bases). The CDR3 spans 14 residues. Germline CDR1 SQVTM, CDR2 ANQGSEA. Trimming pared 6 bases from V and 4 bases from J, leaving 18 bases between. Written as DNA, the CDR3 is TGCAGCGTCCTACTCGGGCGGGACTTAGAGACCCAGTACTTC. Its protein is CSVLLGRDLETQYF.

This sequence joins TRBV10-3 and TRBJ2-1; D is unresolved. Per germline, CDR1 ENHRY and CDR2 SYGVKD. The CDR3 covers 15 residues. The V end was cut by 3 bases, the J end by 9 bases, with 18 bases between. The CDR3: CAISDGTYRNAEQFF. In nucleotides, the CDR3 is TGTGCCATCAGTGACGGTACCTACCGCAACGCTGAGCAGTTCTTC.

Only a few counts were recorded for this clone. The chain joins TRBV2 to TRBJ2-1; D not resolved. CDR1 and CDR2 (germline): SNHLY, FYNNEI. This CDR3 comprises 11 residues. Trimming shortened V by 5 bases and J by 10 bases, and 9 bases separated the two germline ends. The CDR3 region has the DNA TGTGCCAGCAGTAGTTTTGGGGAGCAGTTCTTC. Its protein product is CASSSFGEQFF.

Here the CDR3 DNA reads TGCAGCGTTGAGAACACAGGGTGGAGAGGCTACACCTTC. Encoded protein: CSVENTGWRGYTF. The gene calls are TRBV29-1 and TRBJ1-2; D is possibly TRBD1 (6 bases). Germline lookup yields CDR1 SQVTM and CDR2 ANQGSEA. The CDR3 totals 13 residues. V gave up 3 bases and J gave up 8 bases, with 16 bases separating them.